This TCR beta chain was observed in a study of shared clonotypes between healthy human individuals. Overall study findings and caveats: Naive CD4 clonotypes overlapped across several donors at around 4.8%. What naive subsets generally showed was a larger estimated richness than memory subsets showed. Sorted-subset sequencing, rarefaction showed, was incomplete despite large depth.

V lost 8 bases and J lost 0, with 23 bases in between. This CDR3 is 18 amino acids long. CDR1 and CDR2 (germline): SGHVS, FQNEAQ. Only Caucasian adults living in Nashville, Tennessee served as donors. Clones were read by immunoSEQ multiplex PCR, and TCRdb kept only the in-frame ones, dropping some. This repertoire shows 1,400,000 or so clones, about 98.5% found once; its top ten account for 0.3% to 0.45%. Notes on this clone: The antigen remains unidentified.

The clonotype was recovered from a man younger than 40 in good health. The sample was naive CD4+ T cells sorted from blood. Subset specified: CD45RA+ positively selected. The chain links TRBV7-8 to TRBJ2-1; D not certain. CDR3 sequence (DNA): TGTGCCAGCGGACCCAGTGATGGGTTCCGATCCTCCTACAATGAGCAGTTCTTC. Translation gives CASGPSDGFRSSYNEQFF.